This TCR beta chain is from a study of blood T cell repertoires in COVID-19. Study information: The study drew acute and convalescent COVID-19 samples from the United States, Italy and Spain. In each case, the material was cDNA or gDNA derived from T cells, B-cell-depleted T cells, or PBMCs.

In the authors' methods: Reference gene primers were amplified, and this amplification served to estimate nucleated cell counts. Measured with immunoSEQ multiplex PCR; TCRdb has only the in-frame clones, and not every one. The V and J calls and clone size were taken over from that table, and D and trimming were inferred from the DNA. The table shows about 76,000 clones, with about 88% occurring only once. Germline V gene data show CDR1 as MNHEY and CDR2 as SVGEGT. V gave up 3 bases and J gave up 3 bases; unmatched junction bases: 8. The CDR3 runs to 17 residues. The material sequenced was peripheral blood. The clonotype was recovered from a human donor in a cohort sampled during active COVID-19. The genes are TRBV6-2 or TRBV6-3 and TRBJ1-5; 10 positions match TRBD1. Here the CDR3 reads CASSYISGTGVNQPQHF. For the CDR3, the DNA is TGTGCCAGCAGTTATATATCCGGGACAGGGGTCAATCAGCCCCAGCATTTT.